This T cell receptor (beta chain) was identified during a study of neoadjuvant nivolumab and ipilimumab in lung cancer. Notes on the study in general: Higher pretherapy blood TCR richness went with higher resected-tumor richness. Pathologic regression was not significantly tied to TCR clonality. Resected tumors had greater TCR richness and clonality than uninvolved lung. Only two of four nivolumab-treated tumors gained richness and clonality by surgery.

To note about this clone: As yet, its antigen is unknown.

The V gene lost 2 bases and the J gene lost 7 bases, with 12 bases spanning the gap. The germline CDR1 and CDR2 sequences are MNHEY and SVGAGI. This CDR3 contains 14 residues. Sequencing was performed with immunoSEQ multiplex PCR; in TCRdb, only in-frame clones are kept and a portion is missing. The sample lists tens of thousands of clones; roughly nine tenths were seen once. This chain uses TRBV6-5 with TRBJ2-1; perhaps TRBD1 as D (6 bases). This specimen was peripheral blood, taken after neoadjuvant nivolumab, alone or with ipilimumab, at or shortly before surgery. The sequence was obtained from an adult with non-small cell lung cancer. The CDR3 is CASSYRHRANEQFF. The DNA for the CDR3 is TGTGCCAGCAGTTACCGCCACAGGGCTAATGAGCAGTTCTTC.